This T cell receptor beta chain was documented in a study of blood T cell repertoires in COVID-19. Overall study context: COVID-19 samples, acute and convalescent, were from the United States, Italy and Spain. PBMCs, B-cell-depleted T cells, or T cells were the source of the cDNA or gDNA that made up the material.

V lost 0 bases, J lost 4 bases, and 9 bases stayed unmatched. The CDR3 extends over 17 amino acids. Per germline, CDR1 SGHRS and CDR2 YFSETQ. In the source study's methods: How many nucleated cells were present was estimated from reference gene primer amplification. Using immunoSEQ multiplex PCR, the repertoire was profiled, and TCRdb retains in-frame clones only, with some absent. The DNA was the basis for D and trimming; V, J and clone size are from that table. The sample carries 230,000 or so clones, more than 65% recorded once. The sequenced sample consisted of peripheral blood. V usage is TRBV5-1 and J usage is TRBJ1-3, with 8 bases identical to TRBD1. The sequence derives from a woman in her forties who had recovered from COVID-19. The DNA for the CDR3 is TGCGCCAGCAGCTTGGGGTCCTGGACAGGGACCGGAAACACCATATATTTT. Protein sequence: CASSLGSWTGTGNTIYF.